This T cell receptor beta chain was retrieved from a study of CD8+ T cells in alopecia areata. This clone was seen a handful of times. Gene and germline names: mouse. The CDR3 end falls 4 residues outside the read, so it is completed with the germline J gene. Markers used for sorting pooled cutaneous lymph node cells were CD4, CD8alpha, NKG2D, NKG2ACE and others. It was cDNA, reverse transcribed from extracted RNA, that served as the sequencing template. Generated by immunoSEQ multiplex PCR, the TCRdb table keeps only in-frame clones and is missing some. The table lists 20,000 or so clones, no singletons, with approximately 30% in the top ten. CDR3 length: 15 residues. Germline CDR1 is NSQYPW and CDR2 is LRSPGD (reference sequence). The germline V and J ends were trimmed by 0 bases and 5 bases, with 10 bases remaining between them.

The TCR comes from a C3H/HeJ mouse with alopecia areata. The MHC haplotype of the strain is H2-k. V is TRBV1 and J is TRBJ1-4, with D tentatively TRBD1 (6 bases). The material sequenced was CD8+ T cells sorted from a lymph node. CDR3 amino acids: CTCSADQGRNERLFF. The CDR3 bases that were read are TGCACCTGCAGTGCAGACCAGGGGCGGAACGAA.